The 8 T cell receptor beta chains presented below share a single source sample, sequenced in a study of response to subunit inactivated influenza vaccine (dated by TCRdb to 2016 to 2019). Library preparation employed RT-PCR. The sequencer was an Illumina HiSeq 2500. TCRdb took the public reads, trimmed them with fastp at Q25, ran MiXCR for clone calling and kept in-frame beta chains. Entries are consolidated by CDR3 protein sequence, retaining the most common genes and DNA. Here the sample has 530,000 or so distinct CDR3 sequences; 25% occur a single time. The leading ten clones occupy 1.5% to 2% of the sample. The input for sequencing was CD4+ T cells sorted from PBMCs, taken around 5 days after vaccination. These receptors were obtained from a middle-aged man who received an inactivated influenza vaccine. Donor details come from another sample of the same person, matched by shared clones.

This clonotype came up a few times. The rearrangement joins TRBV12-5 to TRBJ2-5, with unresolved D. Trimming removed 1 base at V and 2 bases at J, with 2 bases between. Germline loops: CDR1 LGHNT, CDR2 FRNRAP. CDR3 length: 12 residues. The CDR3 coding sequence is TGTGCTAGTGGTTTGGCTCAAGAGACCCAGTACTTC. This translates into CASGLAQETQYF. Drawing the rest from reference TRBV12-5 and TRBJ2-5, the complete variable domain is DARVTQTPRHKVTEMGQEVTMRCQPILGHNTVFWYRQTMMQGLELLAYFRNRAPLDDSGMPKDRFSAEMPDATLATLKIQPSEPRDSAVYFCASGLAQETQYFGPGTRLLVL.

This clonotype was seen once. The V and J genes are TRBV4-2 and TRBJ2-3; possibly TRBD2 for D (6 bases). V was cut by 4 bases and J by 3 bases, with 23 bases left in between. Germline V gene data show CDR1 as LGHNA and CDR2 as YNFKEQ. CDR3 size: 18 residues. The CDR3 sequence: CASSPTGRGSKGTDTQYF. CDR3 DNA sequence: TGTGCCAGCAGCCCGACCGGGCGGGGCTCGAAGGGTACAGATACGCAGTATTTT.

This clonotype showed up just a few times. The rearrangement joins TRBV4-3 to TRBJ1-1; D gene uncertain. The V and J ends lost 4 bases and 1 base respectively, with 7 bases between them. The length of the CDR3 is 13 residues. From germline, CDR1 is LGHNA and CDR2 YSLEER. For the CDR3, the DNA is TGCGCCAGCAGCCGGCTTCGGAACACTGAAGCTTTCTTT. Translation gives CASSRLRNTEAFF.

This sequence joins TRBV7-2 and TRBJ2-7; no clear D gene. This CDR3 has 15 residues. The V end was cut by 3 bases, the J end by 2 bases, with 14 bases between. From germline, CDR1 is SGHTA and CDR2 FQGNSA. The CDR3 region has the DNA TGTGCCAGCAGCTTGGGTGCGGCAGTAACCTACGAGCAGTACTTC. Translated: CASSLGAAVTYEQYF.

This clonotype has more than one count but fewer than ten. The chain links TRBV7-9 to TRBJ2-5; D gene uncertain. The ends were cut back, 4 bases at V and 2 bases at J, with 11 bases in the middle. The V gene's germline CDR1 is SEHNR and CDR2 FQNEAQ (reference sequence). The length of the CDR3 is 14 residues. The CDR3 bases are TGTGCCAGCAGCTCAATAAGCAGGCAAGAGACCCAGTACTTC. It translates to CASSSISRQETQYF.

Only a few counts were recorded for this clonotype. V and J are TRBV7-2 and TRBJ1-6; 11 nucleotides line up with TRBD1. CDR3 length: 16 residues. Germline-derived CDR1 and CDR2 are SGHTA and FQGNSA. Germline trimming cut 0 bases from V and 5 bases from J; bases unmatched to any gene: 0. CDR3 DNA sequence: TGTGCCAGCAGCTTAGCGGGACAGGGGGATAATTCACCCCTCCACTTT. It codes for CASSLAGQGDNSPLHF.

The chain is built from TRBV11-2 and TRBJ2-2; TRBD2 might be the D (6 bases). The V gene's germline CDR1 is SGHAT and CDR2 FQNNGV. Trimming shortened V by 10 bases and J by 3 bases, and 30 bases separated the two germline ends. This CDR3 contains 19 residues. The CDR3 region is CATQLTWSVEVADTGELFF. The DNA for the CDR3 is TGTGCCACCCAGCTTACCTGGAGCGTCGAGGTAGCGGACACCGGGGAGCTGTTTTTT.

In its sample, this clonotype was seen a few times. The CDR3 nucleotides are TGTGCCAGCAGTTACTCGCTAGCCTACGAGCAGTACTTC. Translated: CASSYSLAYEQYF. This chain uses TRBV6-2 or TRBV6-3 with TRBJ2-7; D not certain. Germline V gene lookup returns CDR1 MNHEY and CDR2 SVGEGT. This CDR3 has 13 amino acids. Trimming pared 0 bases from V and 2 bases from J, leaving 5 bases between.